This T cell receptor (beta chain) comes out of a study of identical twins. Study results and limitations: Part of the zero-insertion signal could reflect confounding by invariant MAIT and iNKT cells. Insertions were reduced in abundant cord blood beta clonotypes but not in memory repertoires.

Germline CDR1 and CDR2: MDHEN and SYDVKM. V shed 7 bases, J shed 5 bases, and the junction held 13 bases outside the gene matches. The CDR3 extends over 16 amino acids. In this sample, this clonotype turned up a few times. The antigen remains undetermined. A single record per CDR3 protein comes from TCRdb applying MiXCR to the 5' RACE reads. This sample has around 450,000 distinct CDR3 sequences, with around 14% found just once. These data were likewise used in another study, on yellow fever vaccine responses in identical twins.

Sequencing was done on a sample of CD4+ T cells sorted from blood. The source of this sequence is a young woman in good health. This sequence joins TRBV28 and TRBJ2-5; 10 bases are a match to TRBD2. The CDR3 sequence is CASTFSGPGLAETQYF. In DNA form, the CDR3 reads TGTGCCAGCACCTTTTCGGGCCCGGGACTAGCGGAGACCCAGTACTTC.